The entry below describes one T cell receptor (beta chain). No antigen is known for it. No much larger clone is present one base from it, and per-base qualities are unavailable. The source of the sample is a study of shared clonotypes between healthy human individuals (dated by TCRdb to 2018 to 2020). Study-wide context: Three men and a couple of women, aged 18 to 49 years, made up the cohort. Per donor, three plates each were used for CD4 naive and CD4 memory, two for CD8 naive, and one for CD8 memory. To estimate repertoire size and how much clonotype sharing occurs between individuals, the study deeply sequenced the blood TCR repertoires of roughly 5 healthy adults. To increase sequencing depth and limit assay-specific biases, different laboratories used diverse techniques to prepare libraries and sequence TCR repertoires. Leukapheresis yielded between about 0.8 and 8.9 billion PBMCs per donor. What the research found in general, with its limitations: Naive subsets generally had larger estimated clonotype richness than memory subsets. The genetic and exposure-history diversity represented was limited by the small number of donors. Only blood was sampled, and tissue TCR repertoires likely differ from those in blood. Compared with non-shared clonotypes, the clonotypes found in all four sorted-subset donors had higher generation probabilities. Pairwise subsampling led to the expectation that sequencing depth would affect the degree of clonotype sharing among donors. Even with the large sequencing depth, rarefaction of the sorted-subset datasets indicated that sequencing was incomplete. Across a few donors, approximately 4.9% of naive CD4, roughly 3.5% of naive CD8, approximately 2.5% of memory CD4, and roughly 0.4% of memory CD8 clonotypes were shared.

The CDR3 holds 13 amino acids from the cysteine to the phenylalanine. The sequence is cut down to CDR3 DNA, 39 bases in frame from base 1. Based on the germline V gene (reference sequence), the CDR1 and CDR2 sequences are WNHNN and SYGVQD. The trim is 0 bases for V and 7 bases for J, with a gap of 10 bases between the germline ends. The donors were healthy, HIV-negative adults who had no recently reported acute infections or vaccinations. Every donor was a Caucasian adult residing in Nashville, Tennessee, USA. CD4+ T cells were enriched through magnetic negative selection, after which naive cells were positively selected on CD45RA and the remaining negative fraction served as the memory subset. Blood was collected by leukapheresis, and PBMCs were isolated by Ficoll-Histopaque density gradient centrifugation and then cryopreserved in liquid nitrogen vapor phase. Analytical flow cytometry was used to check the purity and quantity of each magnetically sorted T cell population. Genomic DNA was isolated from every sorted fraction and measured by UV absorbance on a Nanodrop 2000c.

TCR CDR3 regions were amplified from genomic DNA by multiplex PCR using the deep immunoSEQ assay. Genomic DNA extracted from each cell subset was distributed evenly over all wells of several immunoSEQ 96-well plates, and each plate served as one replicate. For sorted subsets, 200 ng of genomic DNA, equivalent to around 31,000 T cell genomes, went into each replicate PCR. Purified libraries were quantified with a Qubit 3.0 fluorometer, sized on a Bioanalyzer 2100, and re-quantified with the KAPA Library Quantification kit. Every immunoSEQ 96-well plate was sequenced on a dedicated single-read 150-cycle Illumina NextSeq 550 flow cell. Concerning the study's data processing: Because the immunoSEQ output included only junctional sequences and no quality scores, the filtering could not be the same as the filtering used for full-length reads. To assign V/J genes and CDR3, sequences were annotated against IMGT germline references using PyIR, a Python wrapper for IgBLAST v1.9. Reads were removed for weak V/J assignments (E-value above 1e-6), missing CDR3, stop codons, out-of-frame junctions, or ambiguous translated residues. V3J clonotypes were defined by identical inferred V gene, J gene, and CDR3 amino acid sequence. The percentage overlap between two repertoires was calculated by dividing the number of shared unique clonotypes by the size of the smaller repertoire. Three approaches were used to assess repertoire richness: RTK rarefaction, the Chao1 estimator, and Recon v2.1 estimates of unobserved clonotypes. OLGA was used to compute generation probabilities for all TCRbeta clonotypes that the gDNA method yielded from a few donors. This is the immuneACCESS table as TCRdb keeps it, with only in-frame sequences that have V and J called. A part of the clones is gone; compared with another copy, unresolved V genes explain less than half, and the rest is unexplained. V, J and clone size reflect that table, while D and trimming were determined from the DNA. This sample is represented by about 180,000 clones; 85% to 95% of them were singletons. Jointly, the top ten make up about 0.07% of the sample.

The sample taken for sequencing was naive CD4+ T cells sorted from blood. Taken with the paper, the label for cell subset or site translates to: CD45RA+ positively selected. The chain is encoded by TRBV10-1 joined to TRBJ2-7; the D gene is unclear. The clonotype originates from a woman in her twenties or thirties in good health. DNA sequence: TGCGCCAGCAGTGAGTCGGTGGAAGGAGAGCAGTACTTC. Its coded protein is CASSESVEGEQYF.